This entry features one T cell receptor (beta chain) sequence. Original processing notes: By means of reference gene primer amplification, nucleated cell counts were estimated. The method was immunoSEQ multiplex PCR; TCRdb's version includes in-frame clones alone and lacks a portion of them. That table gives V, J and clone size, and the DNA gave D and trimming. The sample includes fewer than 400,000 clones, 83% of them seen just once. This sample stems from a study of blood T cell repertoires in COVID-19. Study-level information: The United States, Italy and Spain supplied acute and convalescent COVID-19 samples.

The specimen was peripheral blood. The receptor comes from a man aged 25-40 years with active or convalescent COVID-19.

CDR3 protein: CASGTSGRLGYEQYF. CDR3 sequence (DNA): TGTGCCAGCGGTACTAGCGGGCGGCTTGGCTACGAGCAGTACTTC. V and J are TRBV3-1 (or the pseudogene TRBV3-2) and TRBJ2-7, with 9 nucleotides matching TRBD2. The ends lost 8 bases at V and 3 bases at J; junction bases unmatched: 11. The CDR3 is 15 residues long. Germline loops: CDR1 LGHDT, CDR2 YNNKEL (reference sequence).